The sequence of this TCR beta chain was determined in a study of CXCR3-negative and CXCR3-positive naive CD8 T cells. Study-level findings and limits: TRBV-TRBJ usage was alike in naive CXCR3-negative and CXCR3-positive cells but differed in memory cells. The TRB CDR3s that CXCR3-positive naive cells carried were more hydrophobic than those of CXCR3-negative naive cells. Cryopreservation partially decreased CXCR3 expression, and most assays used fresh PBMCs. Diversity proved comparably high across both naive subsets and much lower in memory CD8+ cells.

As regards this clonotype: Its target is not known.

Through 5' RACE with UMI labels, the TRB cDNA libraries were prepared. Reprocessing the 5' RACE reads, TCRdb reports a single entry for every CDR3 protein and omits DNA. The table for this sample gives about 98,000 distinct CDR3 sequences. Every individual CD8+ T cell subset underwent sorting in triplicate at under 350,000 cells apiece. This clonotype was sampled from a human donor in good health. Some clones in this sample may be carry-over from other donors' samples. The sample consisted of naive CXCR3+ CD8+ T cells from blood. Documented subset: CD45RO-CCR7+CD27+CD95- naive CD8+ T cells expressing CXCR3 (TNR3+).

CDR3 region: CSVKAQSYEQYF. The J gene is TRBJ2-7, the V gene TRBV29-1. Germline CDR1 SQVTM, CDR2 ANQGSEA. This CDR3 is built from 12 residues.